The 9 T cell receptor beta chains listed next were all sequenced from one sample in a study of regulatory T cells in long-lasting Graves disease. Arm-PCR with iRepertoire HTBI primers amplified the CDR3 regions for these TCR beta libraries. MiXCR was run by TCRdb on the multiplex PCR reads, yielding one entry per CDR3 protein. Of roughly 510,000 distinct CDR3 sequences listed, 16% are singletons. The time point was: newly diagnosed GD, antithyroid drugs for less than 3 months. The TCR library was made from RNA that had been extracted from PBMCs in TRIzol. This sample was also put to use in a study of T cells in Graves' hyperthyroidism and ophthalmopathy.

This specimen was peripheral blood mononuclear cells (PBMCs), taken at new diagnosis, from a patient treated with antithyroid drugs. Receptor source: a young man with Graves disease.

The J gene is TRBJ2-7, the V gene TRBV6-1; the match to TRBD2 covers 7 bases. The V segment lost 2 bases and the J segment 4 bases; nucleotides outside the gene matches: 5. The CDR3 spans 14 residues. In germline, CDR1 is MNHNS, CDR2 SASEGT. In DNA, the CDR3 is TGTGCCAGCAGTGAACAGGGAGCGGGATACGAGCAGTACTTC. This sequence encodes CASSEQGAGYEQYF.

This sequence joins TRBV10-3 and TRBJ2-7, with D perhaps matching TRBD1 (5 bases). CDR1 is ENHRY, CDR2 SYGVKD, per germline. This CDR3 has 14 residues. V lost 6 bases to trimming and J lost 5 bases, with 17 bases between them. CDR3 in amino acids: CAIRATVGNDEQYF. The CDR3 DNA is TGTGCCATCAGGGCGACAGTCGGCAATGACGAGCAGTACTTC.

This clonotype occurred a few times. The CDR3 spells CASRKDGNAETQYF. In DNA form, the CDR3 reads TGTGCCAGCAGGAAGGACGGGAACGCAGAGACCCAGTACTTC. The rearrangement uses TRBV5-4 and TRBJ2-5, with a tentative D call TRBD2 (5 bases). Germline CDR1 is SGHNT and CDR2 is YYREEE (reference sequence). The V end was cut by 5 bases, the J end by 4 bases, with 15 bases between. CDR3 size: 14 residues.

This clonotype was seen many times. This chain joins TRBV28 and TRBJ1-1; D perhaps matches TRBD1 (6 bases). The CDR3 has 15 amino acids. In germline, CDR1 is MDHEN, CDR2 SYDVKM. Deletions cut 3 bases from V and 0 bases from J, with 11 bases between. CDR3 loop: CASSFPDRMNTEAFF. CDR3 in DNA: TGTGCCAGCAGTTTCCCGGACAGAATGAACACTGAAGCTTTCTTT. The full variable domain, its missing parts supplied by reference TRBV28 and TRBJ1-1, is DVKVTQSSRYLVKRTGEKVFLECVQDMDHENMFWYRQDPGLGLRLIYFSYDVKMKEKGDIPEGYSVSREKKERFSLILESASTNQTSMYLCASSFPDRMNTEAFFGQGTRLTVV.

In this sample, this clonotype turned up many times. This chain links TRBV6-2 or TRBV6-3 with TRBJ2-5; TRBD2 matches 7 bases. V was pared by 2 bases and J by 1 base, with 16 bases of the junction left unmatched. CDR3 size: 19 residues. Germline CDR1 is MNHEY and CDR2 is SVGEGT. The CDR3, as DNA: TGTGCCAGCAGTTACAGGAGGCCTAGCGGCCACCCTTTCCAAGAGACCCAGTACTTC. Protein: CASSYRRPSGHPFQETQYF.

This chain connects TRBV5-1 to TRBJ1-6, with 7 bases identical to TRBD1. This CDR3 region has 16 residues. Germline CDR1 reads SGHRS; CDR2 reads YFSETQ. V gave up 0 bases and J gave up 7 bases; unmatched junction bases: 7. The CDR3 loop reads CASSLAPGQRNSPLHF. In DNA form, the CDR3 reads TGCGCCAGCAGCTTGGCCCCGGGACAGAGGAATTCACCCCTCCACTTT.

This clonotype was seen many times. The rearrangement joins TRBV12-3 or TRBV12-4 to TRBJ2-7; D is perhaps TRBD2 (5 bases). The CDR3 has 14 residues. V lost 2 bases to trimming and J lost 4 bases, with 12 bases between them. The CDR3 DNA is TGTGCCAGCAGTTTAAGAGGCGCGGGTTACGAGCAGTACTTC. Its protein product is CASSLRGAGYEQYF.

This clonotype was recorded only once. The rearrangement uses TRBV3-1 and TRBJ2-3, with 10 bases matching TRBD2. V lost 1 base to trimming and J lost 4 bases; unmatched junction nucleotides: 5. The CDR3 is made up of 16 amino acids. CDR1 and CDR2 (germline): LGHDT, YNNKEL (reference sequence). The CDR3 sequence: CASSQVPAGGPDTQYF. CDR3 nucleotide sequence: TGTGCCAGCAGCCAAGTCCCAGCGGGAGGGCCAGATACGCAGTATTTT.

The rearrangement joins TRBV6-1 to TRBJ1-4, with D uncertain. CDR1 is MNHNS, CDR2 SASEGT, per germline. The CDR3 totals 17 residues. V lost 2 bases to trimming and J lost 3 bases, with 16 bases between them. The chain's CDR3 is CASSELVGVLANEKLFF. Here the CDR3 DNA reads TGTGCCAGCAGTGAATTGGTCGGAGTTTTGGCTAATGAAAAACTGTTTTTT.